Below are 9 T cell receptor beta chains sequenced from a single sample in a study of monozygotic twins with inflammatory bowel disease. TCRdb re-called the 5' RACE reads and catalogs CDR3 proteins one per entry, DNA excluded. The sample includes 190,000 or so distinct CDR3 sequences. The sample was blood. The receptors shown here come from a human donor with ulcerative colitis or Crohn's disease, or a healthy co-twin of an affected twin (not recorded which).

The chain's CDR3 is CSAQTGSQETQYF. V usage is TRBV20-1 and J usage is TRBJ2-5; with no DNA, the TCRdb D assignment of TRBD2 cannot be verified. This CDR3 has 13 amino acids. Germline CDR1 DFQATT, CDR2 SNEGSKA (reference sequence).

The chain has TRBV11-2 and TRBJ2-3; checking the TCRdb D call of TRBD1 is not possible without DNA. The CDR3 sequence is 17 residues long. Per germline, CDR1 SGHAT and CDR2 FQNNGV. The CDR3 reads CASSAWGRPKSTDTQYF.

The chain couples TRBV6-2 or TRBV6-3 to TRBJ1-1; without DNA, the TCRdb call of TRBD1 cannot be checked. Germline lookup yields CDR1 MNHEY and CDR2 SVGEGT. CDR3 size: 16 residues. The chain's CDR3 is CASSYGGGTRNTEAFF.

V usage is TRBV7-2 and J usage is TRBJ2-5; there is no DNA to check the TCRdb D call of TRBD1. Germline CDR1 SGHTA, CDR2 FQGNSA. This CDR3 has 15 residues. CDR3 loop: CASSLPTGRRETQYF. Full variable domain (outside the CDR3, taken from reference TRBV7-2 and TRBJ2-5): GAGVSQSPSNKVTEKGKDVELRCDPISGHTALYWYRQSLGQGLEFLIYFQGNSAPDKSGLPSDRFSAERTGGSVSTLTIQRTQQEDSAVYLCASSLPTGRRETQYFGPGTRLLVL.

This rearrangement joins TRBV3-1 to TRBJ2-3. This CDR3 spans 12 amino acids. Per the germline V gene, CDR1 is LGHDT and CDR2 is YNNKEL (reference sequence). The CDR3 reads CASSQVIDTQYF.

The CDR3 here is CASSPSDATQYF. This rearrangement joins TRBV3-1 to TRBJ2-3. The CDR3 is 12 amino acids. The germline V gene has CDR1 LGHDT and CDR2 YNNKEL (reference sequence).

The J gene is TRBJ1-5, the V gene TRBV12-3 or TRBV12-4; checking the TCRdb D call of TRBD1 is not possible without DNA. This CDR3 has 14 amino acids. This CDR3 is CASRLQGSHQPQHF.

The V and J genes are TRBV20-1 and TRBJ1-1. CDR1 DFQATT and CDR2 SNEGSKA come from the germline V gene (reference sequence). This CDR3 is 13 amino acids long. CDR3 protein: CSASVSLNTEAFF.

The chain recombines TRBV12-3 or TRBV12-4 with TRBJ1-2; TCRdb calls TRBD1, which cannot be checked without DNA. This CDR3 spans 13 amino acids. The CDR3 region is CASTLIRHYGYTF.